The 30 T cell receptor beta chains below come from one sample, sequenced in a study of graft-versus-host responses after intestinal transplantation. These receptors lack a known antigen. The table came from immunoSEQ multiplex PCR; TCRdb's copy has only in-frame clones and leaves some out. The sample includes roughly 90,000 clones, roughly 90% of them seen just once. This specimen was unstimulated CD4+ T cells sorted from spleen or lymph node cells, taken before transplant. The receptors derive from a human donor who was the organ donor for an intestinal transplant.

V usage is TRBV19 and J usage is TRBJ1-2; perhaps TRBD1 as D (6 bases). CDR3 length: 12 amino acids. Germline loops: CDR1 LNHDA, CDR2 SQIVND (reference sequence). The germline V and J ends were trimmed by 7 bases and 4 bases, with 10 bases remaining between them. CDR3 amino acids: CASTEGVYGYTF. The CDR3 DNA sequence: TGTGCCAGTACCGAGGGGGTCTATGGCTACACCTTC.

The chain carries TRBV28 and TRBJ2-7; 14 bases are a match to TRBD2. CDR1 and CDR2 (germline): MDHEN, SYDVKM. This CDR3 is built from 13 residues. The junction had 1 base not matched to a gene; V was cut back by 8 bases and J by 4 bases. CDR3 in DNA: TGTGCCAGCGGACTAGCGGGAGGTTACGAGCAGTACTTC. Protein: CASGLAGGYEQYF.

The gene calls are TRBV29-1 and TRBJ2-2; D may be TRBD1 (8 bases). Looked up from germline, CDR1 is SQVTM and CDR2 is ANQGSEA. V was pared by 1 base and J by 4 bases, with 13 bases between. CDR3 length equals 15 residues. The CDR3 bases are TGCAGCGTTGAAGGACACAGGGGGGGCACCGGGGAGCTGTTTTTT. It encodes CSVEGHRGGTGELFF.

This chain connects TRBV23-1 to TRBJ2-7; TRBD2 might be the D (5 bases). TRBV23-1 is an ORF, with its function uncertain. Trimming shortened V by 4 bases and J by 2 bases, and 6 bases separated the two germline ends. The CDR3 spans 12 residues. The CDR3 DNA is TGCGCCAGCAGTCCGGGGACCTACGAGCAGTACTTC. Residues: CASSPGTYEQYF.

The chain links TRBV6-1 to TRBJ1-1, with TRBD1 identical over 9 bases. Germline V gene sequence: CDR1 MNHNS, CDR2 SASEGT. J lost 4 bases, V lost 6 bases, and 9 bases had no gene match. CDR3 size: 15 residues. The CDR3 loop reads CASRPRTGEITEAFF. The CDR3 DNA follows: TGTGCCAGCAGGCCCAGGACAGGGGAAATCACTGAAGCTTTCTTT.

This CDR3 is CASSPVSPGGAFSYGYTF. CDR3 in DNA: TGTGCCAGCTCACCGGTGTCTCCAGGGGGCGCATTCAGCTATGGCTACACCTTC. The V gene is TRBV18, the J gene TRBJ1-2; 8 bases line up with TRBD1. Germline V gene lookup returns CDR1 KGHSH and CDR2 LQKENI. There are 18 residues in the CDR3. The ends lost 3 bases at V and 4 bases at J; junction bases unmatched: 16.

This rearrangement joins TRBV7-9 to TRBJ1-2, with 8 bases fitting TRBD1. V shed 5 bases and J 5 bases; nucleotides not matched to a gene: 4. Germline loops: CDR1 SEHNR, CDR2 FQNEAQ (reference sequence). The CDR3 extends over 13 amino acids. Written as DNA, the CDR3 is TGTGCCAGCAGCCTGGACAGGGAGTATGGCTACACCTTC. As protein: CASSLDREYGYTF. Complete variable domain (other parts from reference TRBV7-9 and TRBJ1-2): DTGVSQNPRHKITKRGQNVTFRCDPISEHNRLYWYRQTLGQGPEFLTYFQNEAQLEKSRLLSDRFSAERPKGSFSTLEIQRTEQGDSAMYLCASSLDREYGYTFGSGTRLTVV.

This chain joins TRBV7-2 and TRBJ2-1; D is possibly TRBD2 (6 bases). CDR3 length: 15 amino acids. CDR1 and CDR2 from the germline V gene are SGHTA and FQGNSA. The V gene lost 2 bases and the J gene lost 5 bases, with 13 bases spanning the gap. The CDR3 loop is CASSLQGLQDNEQFF. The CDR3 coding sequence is TGTGCCAGCAGCTTACAGGGACTTCAAGACAATGAGCAGTTCTTC.

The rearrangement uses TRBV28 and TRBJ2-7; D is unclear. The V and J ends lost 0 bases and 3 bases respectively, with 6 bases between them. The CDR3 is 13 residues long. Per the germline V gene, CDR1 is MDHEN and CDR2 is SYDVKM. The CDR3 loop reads CASSLWGSYEQYF. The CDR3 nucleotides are TGTGCCAGCAGTTTATGGGGCAGCTACGAGCAGTACTTC.

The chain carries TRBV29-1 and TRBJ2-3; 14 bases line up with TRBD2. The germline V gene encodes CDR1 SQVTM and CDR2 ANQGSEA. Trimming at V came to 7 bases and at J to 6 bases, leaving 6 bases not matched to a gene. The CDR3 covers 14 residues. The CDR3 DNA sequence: TGCAGCGGCGGACTAGCGGGAGGTTCGGATACGCAGTATTTT. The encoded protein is CSGGLAGGSDTQYF.

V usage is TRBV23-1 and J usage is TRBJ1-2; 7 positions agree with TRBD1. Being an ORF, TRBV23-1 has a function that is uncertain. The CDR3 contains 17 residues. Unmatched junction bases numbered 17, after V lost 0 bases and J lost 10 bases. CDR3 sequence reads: CASSQSMSHSGTETYTF. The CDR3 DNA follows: TGCGCCAGCAGTCAATCGATGAGTCACTCCGGGACAGAGACCTACACCTTC.

Here the CDR3 reads CASTQSGRGTQYF. The CDR3 nucleotides read TGTGCCAGCACCCAATCCGGTCGGGGGACCCAGTACTTC. The rearrangement uses TRBV28 and TRBJ2-5, with D perhaps TRBD2 (5 bases). This CDR3 region has 13 residues. The germline V and J ends were trimmed by 7 bases and 7 bases, with 16 bases remaining between them. Germline assignment: CDR1 MDHEN and CDR2 SYDVKM.

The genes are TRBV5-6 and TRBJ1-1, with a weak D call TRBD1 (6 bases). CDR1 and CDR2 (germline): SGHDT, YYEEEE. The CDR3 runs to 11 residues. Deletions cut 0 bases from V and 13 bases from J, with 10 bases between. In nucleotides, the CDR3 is TGTGCCAGCAGCTTGGTGGGGGCCAGTTTCTTT. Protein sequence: CASSLVGASFF. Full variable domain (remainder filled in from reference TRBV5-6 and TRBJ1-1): DAGVTQSPTHLIKTRGQQVTLRCSPKSGHDTVSWYQQALGQGPQFIFQYYEEEERQRGNFPDRFSGHQFPNYSSELNVNALLLGDSALYLCASSLVGASFFGQGTRLTVV.

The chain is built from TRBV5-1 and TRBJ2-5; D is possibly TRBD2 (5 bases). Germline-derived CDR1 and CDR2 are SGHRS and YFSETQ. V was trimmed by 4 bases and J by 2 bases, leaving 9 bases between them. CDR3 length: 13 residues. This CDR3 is CASSLGAQETQYF. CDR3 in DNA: TGCGCCAGCAGCCTGGGAGCTCAAGAGACCCAGTACTTC.

In DNA, the CDR3 is TGTGCCAGCAGTTTGCCGTATACCCAGACAGGGGGCTACACCTTC. Translating gives CASSLPYTQTGGYTF. J is TRBJ1-2 and V is TRBV28; TRBD1 matches at 7 bases. The CDR3 has 15 amino acids. J was trimmed by 8 bases and V by 3 bases; bases with no gene match: 12. The germline gives CDR1 MDHEN, CDR2 SYDVKM.

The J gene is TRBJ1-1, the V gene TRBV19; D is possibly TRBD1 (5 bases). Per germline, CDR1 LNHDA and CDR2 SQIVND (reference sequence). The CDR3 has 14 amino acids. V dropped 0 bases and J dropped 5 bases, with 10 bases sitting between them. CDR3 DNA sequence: TGTGCCAGTAGTATAGACCTGACAGTAACTGAAGCTTTCTTT. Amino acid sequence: CASSIDLTVTEAFF.

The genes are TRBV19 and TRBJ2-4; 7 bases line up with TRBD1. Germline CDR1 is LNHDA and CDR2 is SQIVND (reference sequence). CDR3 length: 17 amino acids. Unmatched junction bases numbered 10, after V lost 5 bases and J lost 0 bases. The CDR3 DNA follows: TGTGCCAGTAGTCCTCCTGGGACAGCCCTAGCCAAAAACATTCAGTACTTC. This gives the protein CASSPPGTALAKNIQYF.

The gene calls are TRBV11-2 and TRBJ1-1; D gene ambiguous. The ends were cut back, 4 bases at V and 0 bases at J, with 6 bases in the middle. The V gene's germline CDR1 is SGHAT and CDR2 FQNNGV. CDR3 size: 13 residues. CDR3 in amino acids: CASSSQLNTEAFF. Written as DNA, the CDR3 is TGTGCCAGCAGCTCTCAGTTGAACACTGAAGCTTTCTTT.

The CDR3 DNA is TGTGCCAGCAGTGGGCCGGCCATGAGTCGCGGCGAGCAGTACTTC. Residues: CASSGPAMSRGEQYF. The rearrangement joins TRBV6-1 to TRBJ2-7; D is uncertain. Germline V lookup: CDR1 MNHNS, CDR2 SASEGT. There are 15 residues in the CDR3. Between the trimmed V and J ends, which lost 4 bases and 6 bases, there was a span of 19 bases.

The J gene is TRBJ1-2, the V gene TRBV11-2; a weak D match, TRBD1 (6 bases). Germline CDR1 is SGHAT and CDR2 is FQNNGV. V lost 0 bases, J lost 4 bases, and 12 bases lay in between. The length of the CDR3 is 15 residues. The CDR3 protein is CASSLDGQTLYGYTF. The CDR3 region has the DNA TGTGCCAGCAGCTTAGATGGACAGACCCTCTATGGCTACACCTTC. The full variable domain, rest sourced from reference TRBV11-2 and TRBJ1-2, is EAGVAQSPRYKIIEKRQSVAFWCNPISGHATLYWYQQILGQGPKLLIQFQNNGVVDDSQLPKDRFSAERLKGVDSTLKIQPAKLEDSAVYLCASSLDGQTLYGYTFGSGTRLTVV.

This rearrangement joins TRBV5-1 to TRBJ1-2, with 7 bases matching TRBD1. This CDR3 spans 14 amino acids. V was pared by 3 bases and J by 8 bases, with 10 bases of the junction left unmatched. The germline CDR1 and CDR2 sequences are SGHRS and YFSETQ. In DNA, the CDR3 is TGCGCCAGCAGCTCATCTAAGACAGGGAACGGCTACACCTTC. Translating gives CASSSSKTGNGYTF.

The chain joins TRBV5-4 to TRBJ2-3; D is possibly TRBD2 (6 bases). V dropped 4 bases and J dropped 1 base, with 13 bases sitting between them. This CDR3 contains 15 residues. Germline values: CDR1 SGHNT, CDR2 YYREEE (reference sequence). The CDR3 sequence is CASSRWASGTDTQYF. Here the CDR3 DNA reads TGTGCCAGCAGCCGATGGGCTAGCGGCACAGATACGCAGTATTTT.

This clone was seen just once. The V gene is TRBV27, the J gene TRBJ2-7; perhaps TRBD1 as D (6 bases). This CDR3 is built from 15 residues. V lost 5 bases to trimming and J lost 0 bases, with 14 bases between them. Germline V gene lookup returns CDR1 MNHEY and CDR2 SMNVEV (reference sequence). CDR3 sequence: CASSNRAGSSYEQYF. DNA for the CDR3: TGTGCCAGCAGTAACAGGGCTGGGAGCTCCTACGAGCAGTACTTC.

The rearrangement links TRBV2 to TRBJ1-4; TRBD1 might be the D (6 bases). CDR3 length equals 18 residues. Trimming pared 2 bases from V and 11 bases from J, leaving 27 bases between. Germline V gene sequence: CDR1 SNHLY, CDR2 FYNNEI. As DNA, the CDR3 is TGTGCCAGCAGTGAATATAGTAGAAGGGGGAACCCCCAGGGGAAACTGTTTTTT. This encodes CASSEYSRRGNPQGKLFF.

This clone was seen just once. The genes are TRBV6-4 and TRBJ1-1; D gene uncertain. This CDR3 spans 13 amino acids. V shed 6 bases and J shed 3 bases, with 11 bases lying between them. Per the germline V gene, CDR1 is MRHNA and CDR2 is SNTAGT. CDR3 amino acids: CASSLYTDTEAFF. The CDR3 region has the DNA TGTGCCAGCAGCCTGTATACGGACACTGAAGCTTTCTTT.

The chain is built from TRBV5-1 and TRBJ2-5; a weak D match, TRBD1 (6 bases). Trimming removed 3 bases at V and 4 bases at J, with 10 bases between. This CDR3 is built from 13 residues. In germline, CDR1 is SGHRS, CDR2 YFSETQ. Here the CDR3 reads CASSWDMGETQYF. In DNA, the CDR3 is TGCGCCAGCAGCTGGGACATGGGAGAGACCCAGTACTTC. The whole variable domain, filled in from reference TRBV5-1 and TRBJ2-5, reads KAGVTQTPRYLIKTRGQQVTLSCSPISGHRSVSWYQQTPGQGLQFLFEYFSETQRNKGNFPGRFSGRQFSNSRSEMNVSTLELGDSALYLCASSWDMGETQYFGPGTRLLVL.

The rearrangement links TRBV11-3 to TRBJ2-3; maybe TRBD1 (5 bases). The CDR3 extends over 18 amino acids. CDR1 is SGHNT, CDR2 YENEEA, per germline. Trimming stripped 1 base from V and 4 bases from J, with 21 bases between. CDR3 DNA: TGTGCCAGCAGCTTAGCAGGGTCGCAGATGATGGTCGCAGATACGCAGTATTTT. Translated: CASSLAGSQMMVADTQYF.

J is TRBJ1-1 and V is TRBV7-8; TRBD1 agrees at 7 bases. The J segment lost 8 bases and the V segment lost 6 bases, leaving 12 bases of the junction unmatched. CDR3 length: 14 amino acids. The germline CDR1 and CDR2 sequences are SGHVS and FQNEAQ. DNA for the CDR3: TGTGCCAGCAGTTCCGGACAGGTGGGACTGGAAGCTTTCTTT. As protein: CASSSGQVGLEAFF.

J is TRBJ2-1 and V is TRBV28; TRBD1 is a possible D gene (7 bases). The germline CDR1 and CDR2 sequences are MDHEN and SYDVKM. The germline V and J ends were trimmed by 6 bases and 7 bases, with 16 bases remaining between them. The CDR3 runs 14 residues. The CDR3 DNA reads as TGTGCCAGCAGGGGGGGCAGGGGGTTTAATGAGCAGTTCTTC. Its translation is CASRGGRGFNEQFF.

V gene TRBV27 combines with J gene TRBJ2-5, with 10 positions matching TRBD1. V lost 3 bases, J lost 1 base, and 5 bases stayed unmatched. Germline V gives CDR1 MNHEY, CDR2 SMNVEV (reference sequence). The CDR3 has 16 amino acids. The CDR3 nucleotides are TGTGCCAGCAGTTTCGGGACAGGGGTTCCCCAAGAGACCCAGTACTTC. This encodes CASSFGTGVPQETQYF.